The rows below give T cell receptor beta chains drawn from one sample of a study of cytomegalovirus exposure and HLA in healthy donors. Repertoires were generated with immunoSEQ multiplex PCR, while TCRdb's copy carries only in-frame clones and drops some. The table shows roughly 150,000 clones, with around 78% occurring only once. Sequencing used PBMCs. These receptor sequences come from a man aged 40-49 years in good health and CMV-seronegative. The CDR3 runs from the conserved cysteine through the conserved F or W. The D gene is left open where the match is weak.

v_call: TRBV4-2
d_call: TRBD2
cdr3_aa: CASSQDYSGNTYEQYF

v_call: TRBV9
d_call: -
cdr3_aa: CASSGHREPYEQYF

v_call: TRBV18
d_call: TRBD1
cdr3_aa: CASSPGQGNYGYTF

v_call: TRBV18
d_call: -
cdr3_aa: CASSQDSNQPQHF

v_call: TRBV10-1
d_call: -
cdr3_aa: CASSESVAGENTQYF

v_call: TRBV27
d_call: -
cdr3_aa: CASSLIGLNEQFF

v_call: TRBV18
d_call: -
cdr3_aa: CASSPEAGHPNYGYTF

v_call: TRBV19
d_call: -
cdr3_aa: CASSKAGTNEKLFF

v_call: TRBV6-5
d_call: TRBD2
cdr3_aa: CASSASGSLRETQYF

v_call: TRBV28
d_call: TRBD2
cdr3_aa: CASSPLAGNTDMQYF

v_call: TRBV7-9
d_call: -
cdr3_aa: CASSFDTLHGYTF

v_call: TRBV9
d_call: -
cdr3_aa: CASSPRAGGLDTEAFF

v_call: TRBV2
d_call: -
cdr3_aa: CASGERGAGYGYTF

v_call: TRBV6-5
d_call: TRBD1
cdr3_aa: CASSYHRGYEQFF

v_call: TRBV19
d_call: -
cdr3_aa: CASSTRQETQYF

v_call: TRBV11-2
d_call: -
cdr3_aa: CASSFAEGQFF

v_call: TRBV19
d_call: TRBD1
cdr3_aa: CASSPRRGQGQETQYF

v_call: TRBV7-2
d_call: -
cdr3_aa: CASSLQGPEQFF

v_call: TRBV19
d_call: -
cdr3_aa: CASSRGSSSGNTIYF

v_call: TRBV4-1
d_call: TRBD1
cdr3_aa: CASSPSHRGAFEQYF

v_call: TRBV5-1
d_call: TRBD2
cdr3_aa: CASSVSGRKDEQFF

v_call: TRBV7-2
d_call: TRBD1
cdr3_aa: CASSLVGTGQGHGYTF

v_call: TRBV5-6
d_call: -
cdr3_aa: CASSLSGSWANGLTF

v_call: TRBV2
d_call: -
cdr3_aa: CASARERSNQPQHF

v_call: TRBV25-1
d_call: -
cdr3_aa: CASTREPGELFF

v_call: TRBV7-2
d_call: TRBD2
cdr3_aa: CASSLGGAGGSYEQYF

v_call: TRBV19
d_call: -
cdr3_aa: CASTIRALSPLGYTF

v_call: TRBV5-4
d_call: -
cdr3_aa: CASSTALNTEAFF

v_call: TRBV7-9
d_call: -
cdr3_aa: CASSLGQFYEQYF

v_call: TRBV7-6
d_call: -
cdr3_aa: CASSQGDTEAFF

v_call: TRBV7-9
d_call: -
cdr3_aa: CASSLGGEETQYF

v_call: TRBV12-5
d_call: TRBD1
cdr3_aa: CASGPGTGNTEAFF

v_call: TRBV19
d_call: -
cdr3_aa: CASTDVRGNTEAFF

v_call: TRBV18
d_call: TRBD1
cdr3_aa: CASSRSGTGVTGELFF

v_call: TRBV2
d_call: -
cdr3_aa: CASSPKGGYTF

v_call: TRBV28
d_call: TRBD2
cdr3_aa: CASSLERENTGELFF

v_call: TRBV19
d_call: -
cdr3_aa: CASSATGNNQPQHF

v_call: TRBV9
d_call: TRBD2
cdr3_aa: CASSVVQRGTTDTQYF

v_call: TRBV6-6
d_call: -
cdr3_aa: CASSTNTPGDTIYF

v_call: TRBV6-1
d_call: -
cdr3_aa: CASREGLAKNIQYF

v_call: TRBV27
d_call: -
cdr3_aa: CASSLFEELNSPLHF

v_call: TRBV5-5
d_call: TRBD1
cdr3_aa: CASSQSGTGAYEQYF

v_call: TRBV6-6
d_call: -
cdr3_aa: CASSRTETNYGYTF

v_call: TRBV28
d_call: -
cdr3_aa: CASSLVKGTSFSKGYTF